The 7 T cell receptor beta chains reported below all come from one sample, sequenced in a study of CD8+ T cells in alopecia areata. Following extraction, RNA underwent reverse transcription to cDNA, which served as the sequencing template. Sequenced by immunoSEQ multiplex PCR; TCRdb stores in-frame clones only, minus some. Among some 180,000 clones, roughly 65% were seen once, and the ten largest hold about 1.5%. The sample consisted of CD4+ T cells sorted from blood, taken at week 0. These receptors were taken from a human donor with alopecia areata.

In this sample, this clone turned up once. The chain is built from TRBV20-1 and TRBJ1-1; unclear D gene. Germline lookup yields CDR1 DFQATT and CDR2 SNEGSKA (reference sequence). The V and J ends lost 6 bases and 0 bases respectively, with 5 bases between them. CDR3 length: 11 amino acids. This CDR3 reads CSALLNTEAFF. The CDR3 nucleotides are TGCAGTGCCTTATTGAACACTGAAGCTTTCTTT.

The chain recombines TRBV30 with TRBJ2-1; unclear D gene. The CDR3 extends over 14 amino acids. The V gene's germline CDR1 is GTSNPN and CDR2 SVGIG (reference sequence). With 4 bases removed from V and 7 bases from J, the gap between germline ends came to 17 bases. CDR3 loop: CAWNMRPLGNEQFF. The CDR3 coding sequence is TGTGCCTGGAATATGCGTCCCCTCGGGAATGAGCAGTTCTTC.

The chain combines TRBV18 with TRBJ2-1; no definite D call. This CDR3 comprises 16 residues. V was cut by 0 bases and J by 0 bases, with 9 bases left in between. The germline CDR1 and CDR2 sequences are KGHSH and LQKENI. The CDR3 sequence: CASSPPGAISYNEQFF. The CDR3 coding sequence is TGTGCCAGCTCACCACCGGGTGCGATCTCCTACAATGAGCAGTTCTTC.

The DNA of the CDR3 is TGTGCCAGCAGTCTTACTGACTCGAACACCGGGGAGCTGTTTTTT. This gives the protein CASSLTDSNTGELFF. V usage is TRBV6-5 and J usage is TRBJ2-2, with D unclear. The V end was cut by 5 bases, the J end by 0 bases, with 10 bases between. The CDR3 has 15 amino acids. Germline V gene sequence: CDR1 MNHEY, CDR2 SVGAGI.

This clone was seen a few times. This sequence joins TRBV2 and TRBJ2-7; D is perhaps TRBD2 (6 bases). The V end was cut by 8 bases, the J end by 0 bases, with 11 bases between. Germline-derived CDR1 and CDR2 are SNHLY and FYNNEI. The CDR3 sequence is 13 residues long. CDR3: CASAGTGSYEQYF. CDR3 bases: TGTGCCAGCGCTGGGACTGGCTCCTACGAGCAGTACTTC.

The chain carries TRBV30 and TRBJ2-2; perhaps TRBD1 as D (6 bases). Germline V lookup: CDR1 GTSNPN, CDR2 SVGIG (reference sequence). The V gene lost 3 bases and the J gene lost 2 bases, with 13 bases spanning the gap. The CDR3 totals 15 residues. The CDR3 region is CAWRQQGTNTGELFF. CDR3 in DNA: TGTGCCTGGAGACAGCAGGGGACAAACACCGGGGAGCTGTTTTTT.

The genes are TRBV29-1 and TRBJ1-1, with D possibly TRBD1 on 5 matching bases. Germline CDR1 is SQVTM and CDR2 is ANQGSEA. V was pared by 6 bases and J by 3 bases, with 14 bases between. The CDR3 is made up of 13 amino acids. The CDR3: CSVRGRVYTEAFF. In DNA, the CDR3 is TGCAGCGTCCGGGGCAGGGTGTACACTGAAGCTTTCTTT.